What follows describes a single T cell receptor beta chain. The sample is drawn from a study of response to subunit inactivated influenza vaccine. TCRdb used MiXCR to reprocess the RT-PCR reads, holding one entry per CDR3 protein. This table holds around 570,000 distinct CDR3 sequences, about 8% found once. This CDR3 has 13 amino acids. Germline CDR1 reads GTSNPN; CDR2 reads SVGIG (reference sequence). The germline V and J ends were trimmed by 4 bases and 1 base, with 10 bases remaining between them. The sequenced sample was PBMCs from blood, obtained approximately 25 months after vaccination. The receptor was isolated from a man aged 45 to 70 who received an inactivated influenza vaccine. V and J are TRBV30 and TRBJ1-2, with D unclear. In DNA, the CDR3 is TGTGCCTGGATTAGGGTGGGTAACTATGGCTACACCTTC. This encodes CAWIRVGNYGYTF.